These 15 T cell receptor beta chains were all obtained from the same sample, sequenced in a study of T cell repertoires in cytomegalovirus infection. Antigens for these TCRs are unknown. TCRdb redid the calling of the reads with MiXCR, one entry per CDR3 protein. The sample yields some 99,000 distinct CDR3 sequences, around 28% seen once. The starting material was CD8+ T cells from cultured PBMCs, obtained from culture after CMV antigen stimulation. Receptor source: a human donor in good health (CMV status not recorded). Some clones in this sample may be carry-over from other donors' samples.

Notes on this clonotype: This could be a read error, since a much larger clone is one nucleotide away. The genes are TRBV19 and TRBJ2-2, with D possibly TRBD2 on 6 matching bases. Looked up from germline, CDR1 is LNHDA and CDR2 is SQIVND (reference sequence). Trimming cost V 4 bases and J 4 bases, with 10 bases left between them. This CDR3 contains 14 residues. DNA for the CDR3: TGTGCCAGTAGTAGCGGGGTGGGCACCGGGGAGCTGTTTTTT. Translation: CASSSGVGTGELFF.

The chain uses TRBV13 and TRBJ1-2, with D maybe TRBD1 (5 bases). Per germline, CDR1 PRHDT and CDR2 FYEKMQ (reference sequence). Trimming cost V 2 bases and J 6 bases, with 13 bases left between them. The CDR3 contains 14 residues. Here the CDR3 reads CASSLYGGFDGYTF. CDR3 DNA: TGTGCCAGCAGCTTATACGGGGGGTTCGATGGCTACACCTTC.

V and J are TRBV7-9 and TRBJ1-2; D gene ambiguous. Germline CDR1 reads SEHNR; CDR2 reads FQNEAQ (reference sequence). Trimming stripped 11 bases from V and 7 bases from J, with 14 bases between. The length of the CDR3 is 11 residues. The CDR3 sequence is CAAPNGLGYTF. CDR3 DNA: TGTGCCGCCCCTAACGGGCTTGGCTACACCTTC.

The chain is built from TRBV6-6 and TRBJ2-5; the D is unclear. From germline, CDR1 is MNHNY and CDR2 SVGAGI (reference sequence). The length of the CDR3 is 13 residues. V dropped 7 bases and J dropped 0 bases, with 9 bases sitting between them. The CDR3 region is CASNLWDQETQYF. CDR3 DNA: TGTGCCAGCAATCTGTGGGACCAAGAGACCCAGTACTTC.

A few counts support this clonotype. This chain uses TRBV11-3 with TRBJ2-1; 15 bases agree with TRBD2. This CDR3 is 15 amino acids long. J was trimmed by 7 bases and V by 5 bases; bases with no gene match: 3. CDR1 and CDR2 (germline): SGHNT, YENEEA. CDR3 region: CASSVGLAGGNEQFF. In nucleotides, the CDR3 is TGTGCCAGCAGCGTAGGACTAGCGGGGGGGAATGAGCAGTTCTTC.

This clonotype was recorded once. This chain links TRBV27 with TRBJ2-7; TRBD2 might be the D (5 bases). Trimming stripped 6 bases from V and 3 bases from J, with 15 bases between. CDR3 length equals 14 residues. The germline CDR1 and CDR2 sequences are MNHEY and SMNVEV (reference sequence). CDR3 bases: TGTGCCAGCAGCCCGGGATTTAGTGGCTACGAGCAGTACTTC. Residues: CASSPGFSGYEQYF.

This clonotype was counted many times. J is TRBJ1-5 and V is TRBV6-5; maybe TRBD1 (5 bases). This CDR3 has 13 amino acids. The germline CDR1 and CDR2 sequences are MNHEY and SVGAGI. The V end was cut by 6 bases, the J end by 4 bases, with 10 bases between. The CDR3 sequence is CASSSGTNQPQHF. CDR3 bases: TGTGCCAGCAGCTCGGGGACTAATCAGCCCCAGCATTTT.

V is TRBV27 and J is TRBJ1-1; D gene uncertain. Germline CDR1 is MNHEY and CDR2 is SMNVEV (reference sequence). V gave up 2 bases and J gave up 3 bases, with 10 bases separating them. The CDR3 sequence is 14 residues long. CDR3 in DNA: TGTGCCAGCAGTTTAGGGGAAACCCACACTGAAGCTTTCTTT. Its protein is CASSLGETHTEAFF.

This chain links TRBV7-4 with TRBJ1-1; D is undetermined. CDR1 is SGHVT, CDR2 SQSDAQ, per germline. The CDR3 has 12 residues. V was shortened by 3 bases and J by 7 bases, with 9 bases between the two germline ends. The CDR3 loop reads CASSFGSGEAFF. The CDR3 nucleotides read TGTGCCAGCAGCTTCGGGAGCGGTGAAGCTTTCTTT.

This chain links TRBV14 with TRBJ1-1; TRBD1 is a possible D gene (6 bases). This CDR3 has 15 amino acids. The V gene lost 0 bases and the J gene lost 11 bases, with 19 bases spanning the gap. CDR1 is SGHDN, CDR2 FVKESK, per germline. CDR3 in DNA: TGTGCCAGCAGCCAAGATCTGGGGGCAGGGAGTACTGCTTTCTTT. Encoded protein: CASSQDLGAGSTAFF.

This clonotype appeared a few times. V is TRBV20-1 and J is TRBJ2-7, with D perhaps matching TRBD1 or TRBD2 (5 bases each). CDR3 length: 13 amino acids. With 3 bases removed from V and 2 bases from J, the gap between germline ends came to 11 bases. Germline-derived CDR1 and CDR2 are DFQATT and SNEGSKA (reference sequence). CDR3: CSARGPGPYEQYF. The CDR3 DNA reads as TGCAGTGCTAGGGGTCCGGGGCCCTACGAGCAGTACTTC.

This CDR3 is CASSYIGGSYNEQFF. CDR3 DNA sequence: TGTGCCAGCAGTTACATAGGGGGCTCCTACAATGAGCAGTTCTTC. The chain recombines TRBV6-5 with TRBJ2-1; D perhaps matches TRBD1 (6 bases). Deletions cut 2 bases from V and 0 bases from J, with 8 bases between. CDR3 length: 15 residues. Germline V lookup: CDR1 MNHEY, CDR2 SVGAGI.

The chain recombines TRBV6-5 with TRBJ1-1; no firm D call. Per the germline V gene, CDR1 is MNHEY and CDR2 is SVGAGI. Trimming removed 0 bases from V and 6 bases from J, with 14 bases in between. CDR3 length: 15 residues. The CDR3 protein is CASSYSTTHYSEAFF. The CDR3 DNA follows: TGTGCCAGCAGTTACTCAACCACACATTACTCTGAAGCTTTCTTT.

Note on this clonotype: The final CDR3 position lacks the conserved phenylalanine or tryptophan, pointing to a likely read error. The rearrangement joins TRBV12-3 or TRBV12-4 to TRBJ1-2; D is unclear. The CDR3 loop spans 12 amino acids. V was shortened by 2 bases and J by 2 bases, with 3 bases between the two germline ends. CDR3 bases: TGTGCCAGCAGTTTATTAAACTATGGCTACACCCTC. Amino acids: CASSLLNYGYTL.

The rearrangement joins TRBV28 to TRBJ2-7; unclear D gene. The CDR3 spans 14 residues. Trimming pared 2 bases from V and 3 bases from J, leaving 11 bases between. Germline CDR1 reads MDHEN; CDR2 reads SYDVKM. The CDR3 loop is CASSLTNAYYEQYF. CDR3 nucleotides: TGTGCCAGCAGTTTAACGAACGCTTACTACGAGCAGTACTTC.